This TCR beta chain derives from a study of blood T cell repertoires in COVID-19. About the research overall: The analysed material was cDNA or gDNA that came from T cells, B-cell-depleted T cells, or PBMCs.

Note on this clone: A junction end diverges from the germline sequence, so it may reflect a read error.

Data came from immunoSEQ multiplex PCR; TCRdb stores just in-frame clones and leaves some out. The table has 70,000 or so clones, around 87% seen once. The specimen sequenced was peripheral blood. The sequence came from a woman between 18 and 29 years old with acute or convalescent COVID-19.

The CDR3 nucleotides are TGTGCCAGCACCCAAGGGGCCAGGGCGAACACTGAAGCTTTCTTT. Translated, it gives CASTQGARANTEAFF. The rearrangement joins TRBV4-2 to TRBJ1-1; D possibly corresponds to TRBD1 (5 bases). Germline CDR1 reads LGHNA; CDR2 reads YNFKEQ. The CDR3 loop spans 15 amino acids.